Listed below are T cell receptor beta chains from one sample, sequenced in a study of T-cell memory formation after mild COVID-19. TCRdb analysed the 5' RACE reads with MiXCR anew, one entry per CDR3 protein. Found here are 380,000 or so distinct CDR3 sequences, 13% to 15% of them singletons; the top ten hold about 22%. Sequencing input: PBMCs or a T cell subset sorted from them (not recorded which). These receptors originate from a man younger than 35 who had mild COVID-19 (a few samples of this study predate the infection). Cell type and time point are not known. The CDR3 runs from the conserved cysteine through the conserved F or W. Size is stated for part of the rows, as once, few or many counts, or as a class when the clone is expanded.

cdr3_aa: CASSFFAGSSSYTF
clone_size: few
v_call: TRBV28

cdr3_aa: CASSQGLVKETQYF
clone_size: NA
v_call: TRBV4-3

cdr3_aa: CASSLGAGTHEQYF
clone_size: NA
v_call: TRBV12-3/TRBV12-4

cdr3_aa: CACPSRLITDTQYF
clone_size: few
v_call: TRBV2

cdr3_aa: CASSLDREQAQYF
clone_size: few
v_call: TRBV7-7

cdr3_aa: CASTSGVGTDTQYF
clone_size: NA
v_call: TRBV6-5

cdr3_aa: CASSLGQGLEYSGNTIYF
clone_size: many
v_call: TRBV13

cdr3_aa: CASSLLGRGGGEQFF
clone_size: NA
v_call: TRBV7-8

cdr3_aa: CAILHTRDASRNQPQHF
clone_size: few
v_call: TRBV10-3

cdr3_aa: CASSGGVAGATDTQYF
clone_size: few
v_call: TRBV5-1

cdr3_aa: CASSAREADTQYF
clone_size: few
v_call: TRBV6-4

cdr3_aa: CASSFGISSDQFF
clone_size: once
v_call: TRBV19

cdr3_aa: CASSMVGGVAKNIQYF
clone_size: NA
v_call: TRBV7-9

cdr3_aa: CASSKEILQGRRDTQYF
clone_size: NA
v_call: TRBV21-1

cdr3_aa: CASKAGWNQPQHF
clone_size: few
v_call: TRBV28

cdr3_aa: CASSSAVAASGNTIYF
clone_size: few
v_call: TRBV7-2

cdr3_aa: CASSYGPETQYF
clone_size: many
v_call: TRBV6-5

cdr3_aa: CSIPGTRGTYEQYF
clone_size: NA
v_call: TRBV20-1

cdr3_aa: CASSYSAGTTYEQYF
clone_size: many
v_call: TRBV6-5

cdr3_aa: CASRAPGSNQPQHF
clone_size: few
v_call: TRBV6-5

cdr3_aa: CATSDLQGPYNEQFF
clone_size: few
v_call: TRBV24-1

cdr3_aa: CASTRTGPYNEQFF
clone_size: few
v_call: TRBV5-5

cdr3_aa: CASSQGSGGSYNEQFF
clone_size: many
v_call: TRBV4-2

cdr3_aa: CASSYPAGGYEQYF
clone_size: few
v_call: TRBV6-2/TRBV6-3

cdr3_aa: CSARDPRNTGELFF
clone_size: NA
v_call: TRBV20-1

cdr3_aa: CASSLSEGYNEQFF
clone_size: NA
v_call: TRBV7-8

cdr3_aa: CASSPPDGYEQYF
clone_size: NA
v_call: TRBV18

cdr3_aa: CASSRLSANEKLFF
clone_size: NA
v_call: TRBV7-9

cdr3_aa: CASSWTVNSYEQYF
clone_size: few
v_call: TRBV12-3/TRBV12-4

cdr3_aa: CASSSGSPGDEQYF
clone_size: NA
v_call: TRBV7-9

cdr3_aa: CASSSSGALTDTQYF
clone_size: many
v_call: TRBV5-1

cdr3_aa: CASSMAFGDTQYF
clone_size: NA
v_call: TRBV6-5

cdr3_aa: CASSQDTDNEQFF
clone_size: NA
v_call: TRBV4-3

cdr3_aa: CASSLLRGSLRNTEAFF
clone_size: NA
v_call: TRBV11-2

cdr3_aa: CASSPDYLQETQYF
clone_size: many
v_call: TRBV7-2

cdr3_aa: CASSPRVFPYEQYF
clone_size: NA
v_call: TRBV9

cdr3_aa: CASSLGLGGHEQYF
clone_size: many
v_call: TRBV5-1

cdr3_aa: CASYRNRFSEQYF
clone_size: NA
v_call: TRBV2

cdr3_aa: CAISAVATEAFF
clone_size: NA
v_call: TRBV10-3

cdr3_aa: CATSSASTTRGNNEQFF
clone_size: many
v_call: TRBV15

cdr3_aa: CASSRTSGGLLGEQFF
clone_size: few
v_call: TRBV10-1

cdr3_aa: CARRSGGPSNYGYTF
clone_size: many
v_call: TRBV5-1

cdr3_aa: CASSQKLTDRAKKYTDTQYF
clone_size: NA
v_call: TRBV7-9

cdr3_aa: CATSRPNAGTSTDTQYF
clone_size: NA
v_call: TRBV15

cdr3_aa: CSARGTSGVRQETQYF
clone_size: NA
v_call: TRBV20-1

cdr3_aa: CSVTGREYEQYF
clone_size: few
v_call: TRBV29-1

cdr3_aa: CASSPSGATASDTIYF
clone_size: few
v_call: TRBV18

cdr3_aa: CSARRGGAGSYEQYF
clone_size: few
v_call: TRBV20-1

cdr3_aa: CASSYTLPTGELFF
clone_size: NA
v_call: TRBV6-5

cdr3_aa: CASSQGWDSYEQYF
clone_size: few
v_call: TRBV4-3